A selection of T cell receptor beta chains follows, all from one sample in a study of T cell clusters in autoimmune cytopenias. From its re-call of the multiplex PCR reads, TCRdb lists each CDR3 protein once, without DNA. With thousands of distinct CDR3 sequences in the sample, the ten largest clones hold approximately 15%. The sequenced sample consisted of peripheral blood. The receptors were sampled from a human donor with an autoimmune cytopenia or autoimmune hepatitis (not recorded which). Each CDR3 is given with its conserved first and last residue. Size is stated for part of the rows, as once, few or many counts, or as a class when the clone is expanded.

abundance: medium-sized; v_gene: TRBV6-1; j_gene: TRBJ1-2; CDR3aa: CASSVESGRGVGYTF
abundance: medium-sized; v_gene: TRBV30; j_gene: TRBJ2-3; CDR3aa: CAWSRGDTQYF
abundance: medium-sized; v_gene: TRBV6-5; j_gene: TRBJ1-2; CDR3aa: CASSPGTGGYGYTF
abundance: NA; v_gene: TRBV5-3; j_gene: TRBJ2-5; CDR3aa: CASSPRGDSPKDTQYF
abundance: NA; v_gene: TRBV20-1; j_gene: TRBJ1-1; CDR3aa: CSAREKASYTEAFF
abundance: medium-sized; v_gene: TRBV19; j_gene: TRBJ2-1; CDR3aa: CASSNDRSSYNEQFF
abundance: NA; v_gene: TRBV6-6; j_gene: TRBJ2-4; CDR3aa: CASSEALAGMGDIQYF
abundance: NA; v_gene: TRBV19; j_gene: TRBJ1-5; CDR3aa: CASSIDEVQPQHF
abundance: medium-sized; v_gene: TRBV19; j_gene: TRBJ2-3; CDR3aa: CASSISTGGTQYF
abundance: medium-sized; v_gene: TRBV6-1; j_gene: TRBJ2-4; CDR3aa: CASSLPGDGGNIQYF
abundance: NA; v_gene: TRBV24-1; j_gene: TRBJ2-2; CDR3aa: CATSDQQGANTGELFF
abundance: medium-sized; v_gene: TRBV15; j_gene: TRBJ1-5; CDR3aa: CATRQDTYQPQHF
abundance: medium-sized; v_gene: TRBV6-1; j_gene: TRBJ1-2; CDR3aa: CASRWDRGYTGYTF
abundance: medium-sized; v_gene: TRBV27; j_gene: TRBJ2-2; CDR3aa: CATSEPGQGAVDTGELFF
abundance: medium-sized; v_gene: TRBV19; j_gene: TRBJ2-7; CDR3aa: CASRMTSGSFSEQYF
abundance: medium-sized; v_gene: TRBV6-1; j_gene: TRBJ2-3; CDR3aa: CASSEGGRATDTQYF
abundance: medium-sized; v_gene: TRBV6-2/TRBV6-3; j_gene: TRBJ2-7; CDR3aa: CASSQTGGEYEQYF
abundance: medium-sized; v_gene: TRBV6-2/TRBV6-3; j_gene: TRBJ1-6; CDR3aa: CASSSGTGGLGSPLHF
abundance: medium-sized; v_gene: TRBV6-5; j_gene: TRBJ2-7; CDR3aa: CASKSGSSYEQYF